Following are 14 T cell receptor beta chains from one sample sequenced in a study of cytomegalovirus exposure and HLA in healthy donors. Data came from immunoSEQ multiplex PCR; TCRdb stores just in-frame clones and leaves some out. The sample lists about 95,000 clones; around 85% were seen once. The sequenced material came from PBMCs. These receptor sequences come from a man between 18 and 29 years old in good health and CMV-seropositive.

V and J are TRBV28 and TRBJ1-1; TRBD1 matches at 8 bases. The ends lost 7 bases at V and 11 bases at J; junction bases unmatched: 15. Germline CDR1 is MDHEN and CDR2 is SYDVKM. The CDR3 is 14 amino acids. CDR3 protein: CASIRQGRNGVAFF. In DNA, the CDR3 is TGTGCCAGCATTCGACAGGGGCGAAACGGAGTGGCTTTCTTT.

The chain carries TRBV27 and TRBJ2-7; a possible D gene is TRBD1 (5 bases). This CDR3 is 13 amino acids long. V gave up 2 bases and J gave up 4 bases, with 9 bases separating them. Germline V gene lookup returns CDR1 MNHEY and CDR2 SMNVEV (reference sequence). The CDR3 nucleotides are TGTGCCAGCAGTTTAAGACAGACGTACGAGCAGTACTTC. It codes for CASSLRQTYEQYF.

The rearrangement joins TRBV18 to TRBJ2-7; 7 bases line up with TRBD2. Germline lookup yields CDR1 KGHSH and CDR2 LQKENI. The CDR3 runs to 13 residues. Trimming at V came to 3 bases and at J to 7 bases, leaving 6 bases not matched to a gene. CDR3 sequence: CASSPQSGGEQYF. In DNA, the CDR3 is TGTGCCAGCTCACCCCAATCGGGAGGTGAGCAGTACTTC.

This chain's CDR3 is CASSESLAGVYEQYV. CDR3 nucleotide sequence: TGTGCCAGCAGTGAGTCTCTAGCGGGAGTTTACGAGCAGTACGTC. The V call is TRBV2, the J call TRBJ2-7, with TRBD2 identical over 10 bases. Trimming at V came to 3 bases and at J to 4 bases, leaving 6 bases not matched to a gene. Germline V gene sequence: CDR1 SNHLY, CDR2 FYNNEI. The CDR3 is made up of 15 amino acids.

This chain links TRBV5-1 with TRBJ2-1; TRBD2 is a possible D gene (6 bases). The V end lost 4 bases, the J end lost 4 bases, and 12 bases lay between the germline ends. This CDR3 is built from 14 residues. From germline, CDR1 is SGHRS and CDR2 YFSETQ. CDR3 sequence: CASSPTGTYNEQFF. DNA of the CDR3: TGCGCCAGCAGCCCGACCGGGACTTACAATGAGCAGTTCTTC. Combining the CDR3 with reference TRBV5-1 and TRBJ2-1 gives the whole variable domain KAGVTQTPRYLIKTRGQQVTLSCSPISGHRSVSWYQQTPGQGLQFLFEYFSETQRNKGNFPGRFSGRQFSNSRSEMNVSTLELGDSALYLCASSPTGTYNEQFFGPGTRLTVL.

The V and J genes are TRBV5-6 and TRBJ2-1, with TRBD2 identical over 7 bases. This CDR3 is 13 amino acids long. From germline, CDR1 is SGHDT and CDR2 YYEEEE. J lost 2 bases, V lost 9 bases, and 5 bases had no gene match. This chain's CDR3 is CATKAGAYNEQFF. In nucleotides, the CDR3 is TGTGCCACTAAGGCGGGGGCCTACAATGAGCAGTTCTTC.

J is TRBJ1-4 and V is TRBV6-1, with 9 bases aligning to TRBD1. The J segment lost 2 bases and the V segment lost 6 bases, leaving 4 bases of the junction unmatched. Germline-derived CDR1 and CDR2 are MNHNS and SASEGT. This CDR3 spans 15 amino acids. The CDR3 region is CASRSQGATNEKLFF. The CDR3 DNA sequence: TGTGCCAGCAGGTCACAGGGGGCGACTAATGAAAAACTGTTTTTT.

The chain couples TRBV14 to TRBJ1-1; 7 bases map to TRBD1. V shed 6 bases and J 6 bases; nucleotides not matched to a gene: 13. Looked up from germline, CDR1 is SGHDN and CDR2 is FVKESK. The CDR3 consists of 15 residues. The chain's CDR3 is CASRVTPDREPEAFF. Here the CDR3 DNA reads TGTGCCAGCAGAGTAACTCCTGACAGGGAACCTGAAGCTTTCTTT.

The chain employs TRBV30 and TRBJ2-7; TRBD1 matches 8 bases. In germline, CDR1 is GTSNPN, CDR2 SVGIG (reference sequence). J gave up 3 bases and V 5 bases, and 6 bases lay outside the gene matches. There are 13 residues in the CDR3. The CDR3 reads CAWGQGDIYEQYV. For the CDR3, the DNA is TGTGCCTGGGGACAGGGAGATATCTACGAGCAGTACGTC.

In its sample, this clone was seen once. This chain joins TRBV5-1 and TRBJ2-3; D is undetermined. Germline CDR1 is SGHRS and CDR2 is YFSETQ. The CDR3 has 13 residues. The V end lost 5 bases, the J end lost 3 bases, and 10 bases lay between the germline ends. The CDR3 region has the DNA TGCGCCAGCAGTCTTCGAGATACAGATACGCAGTATTTT. Protein: CASSLRDTDTQYF.

The chain carries TRBV6-5 and TRBJ1-1; D remains unclear. The V and J ends lost 7 bases and 1 base respectively, with 10 bases between them. This CDR3 spans 13 amino acids. Per the germline V gene, CDR1 is MNHEY and CDR2 is SVGAGI. CDR3 in DNA: TGTGCCAGCACTCTCTCTCCGAACACTGAAGCTTTCTTT. This codes for CASTLSPNTEAFF.

The genes are TRBV2 and TRBJ1-5, with no clear D. The CDR3 sequence is 13 residues long. Per the germline V gene, CDR1 is SNHLY and CDR2 is FYNNEI. Deletions cut 8 bases from V and 1 base from J, with 9 bases between. CDR3: CASRPGSNQPQHF. The CDR3, as DNA: TGTGCCAGCCGACCGGGGAGCAATCAGCCCCAGCATTTT. Full variable domain (rest looked up from reference TRBV2 and TRBJ1-5): EPEVTQTPSHQVTQMGQEVILRCVPISNHLYFYWYRQILGQKVEFLVSFYNNEISEKSEIFDDQFSVERPDGSNFTLKIRSTKLEDSAMYFCASRPGSNQPQHFGDGTRLSIL.

This clone appeared once. The chain carries TRBV5-1 and TRBJ2-7, with 9 bases that match TRBD1. In germline, CDR1 is SGHRS, CDR2 YFSETQ. The CDR3 spans 15 residues. With 4 bases clipped from V and 2 bases from J, the junction kept 7 bases outside the gene matches. CDR3 coding DNA: TGCGCCAGCAGCCCCGGACAGGGGTTCACCTACGAGCAGTACTTC. Its translation is CASSPGQGFTYEQYF.

This clone was counted between two and nine times. The rearrangement joins TRBV19 to TRBJ2-7, with 7 bases identical to TRBD2. V trimming: 7 bases; J trimming: 0 bases; junction bases outside the gene matches: 3. The CDR3 contains 13 residues. Germline-derived CDR1 and CDR2 are LNHDA and SQIVND (reference sequence). The CDR3 region is CASTGGSSYEQYF. CDR3 DNA: TGTGCCAGTACGGGGGGTAGCTCCTACGAGCAGTACTTC.